Following are 26 T cell receptor beta chains from one sample sequenced in a study of cytomegalovirus exposure and HLA in healthy donors. Generated by immunoSEQ multiplex PCR, the TCRdb table keeps only in-frame clones and is missing some. The sample includes 65,000 to 90,000 clones, around 90% of them seen just once. Sequenced input: PBMCs. Receptors originate from a woman aged 18-29 years in good health and CMV-seropositive.

This clone was seen a single time. This sequence joins TRBV7-9 and TRBJ2-5; the match to TRBD1 covers 8 bases. Germline CDR1 reads SEHNR; CDR2 reads FQNEAQ (reference sequence). This CDR3 is 14 amino acids long. V was clipped by 5 bases and J by 1 base; unmatched bases: 3. CDR3 coding DNA: TGTGCCAGCAGCCCCGGGACAGGCCAAGAGACCCAGTACTTC. Translating gives CASSPGTGQETQYF.

The chain couples TRBV4-1 to TRBJ2-7; a weak D match, TRBD2 (7 bases). The CDR3 covers 16 residues. Between the trimmed V and J ends, which lost 0 bases and 4 bases, there was a span of 16 bases. Germline V gene lookup returns CDR1 MGHRA and CDR2 YSYEKL. The CDR3 DNA is TGCGCCAGCAGCCAAGAAGGGGGGGCTTTAGGTTACGAGCAGTACTTC. This gives the protein CASSQEGGALGYEQYF.

The V gene is TRBV11-2, the J gene TRBJ2-5; a weak D match, TRBD2 (7 bases). Trimming cost V 5 bases and J 5 bases, with 18 bases left between them. CDR1 SGHAT and CDR2 FQNNGV come from the germline V gene. The CDR3 extends over 15 amino acids. CDR3 DNA: TGTGCCAGCAGCCGCCGGGGGGCGATGGGGGAGACCCAGTACTTC. It translates to CASSRRGAMGETQYF.

The rearrangement links TRBV6-1 to TRBJ1-1, with TRBD1 as a possible D gene (6 bases). Deletions cut 6 bases from V and 1 base from J, with 9 bases between. Germline CDR1 and CDR2: MNHNS and SASEGT. The CDR3 consists of 13 residues. The CDR3 region is CASRVDRNTEAFF. The CDR3 bases are TGTGCCAGCAGAGTGGACAGGAACACTGAAGCTTTCTTT.

The CDR3 DNA reads TGTGCCAGCAGTTTTAGAGGACAGGGCAATCAGCCCCAGCATTTT. Translated, it gives CASSFRGQGNQPQHF. The chain joins TRBV28 to TRBJ1-5, with 7 nucleotides matching TRBD1. The CDR3 runs to 15 residues. Germline V CDR1 and CDR2: MDHEN, SYDVKM. V trimming: 3 bases; J trimming: 2 bases; junction bases outside the gene matches: 4.

The chain employs TRBV13 and TRBJ2-1; 11 bases line up with TRBD1. The CDR3 totals 17 residues. J was trimmed by 9 bases and V by 0 bases; bases with no gene match: 10. In germline, CDR1 is PRHDT, CDR2 FYEKMQ (reference sequence). The CDR3 here is CASSLGLTGQGAGEQFF. The CDR3 nucleotides are TGTGCCAGCAGCTTAGGCCTTACAGGACAGGGGGCGGGTGAGCAGTTCTTC.

About this clone itself: Its ends do not fully match the called genes, so a read error is possible. This sequence joins TRBV7-7 and TRBJ2-3; no reliable D call. The CDR3 runs to 17 residues. In germline, CDR1 is SSHAT, CDR2 FNYEAQ (reference sequence). In DNA, the CDR3 is TGTGCTAGCAGCCCCCTGTCCCCCTCCCCTAGCACAGATACGCAGTATTTT. Its protein is CASSPLSPSPSTDTQYF.

This clone was counted a single time. The CDR3 DNA reads as TGTGCCAGCGCGGGAGGCTTAGGAGAGACCCAGTACTTC. This sequence encodes CASAGGLGETQYF. This chain joins TRBV2 and TRBJ2-5; 8 nucleotides line up with TRBD2. This CDR3 contains 13 residues. V lost 8 bases to trimming and J lost 4 bases; unmatched junction nucleotides: 6. CDR1 and CDR2 (germline): SNHLY, FYNNEI.

The rearrangement joins TRBV9 to TRBJ2-7; 10 bases fit TRBD1. With V trimmed by 4 bases and J by 5 bases, 9 bases remained unmatched. Germline V gene lookup returns CDR1 SGDLS and CDR2 YYNGEE. The CDR3 covers 15 residues. DNA for the CDR3: TGTGCCAGCAGCACGACCTCCGGGACAGGGGACGAGCAGTACTTC. This encodes CASSTTSGTGDEQYF.

This clone was counted once. The chain carries TRBV25-1 and TRBJ1-5, with D possibly TRBD1 on 5 matching bases. The CDR3 is made up of 12 amino acids. The V and J ends lost 1 base and 9 bases respectively, with 7 bases between them. CDR1 and CDR2 from the germline V gene are MGHDK and SYGVNS. DNA for the CDR3: TGTGCCAGCAGTGAATGGGGGGGGCCCCAGCATTTT. It translates to CASSEWGGPQHF.

The chain combines TRBV7-8 with TRBJ1-2, with D possibly being TRBD1 (5 bases). CDR3 length equals 15 residues. Germline V gene lookup returns CDR1 SGHVS and CDR2 FQNEAQ. Between the trimmed V and J ends, which lost 1 base and 0 bases, there was a span of 9 bases. CDR3 protein: CASSLGQGSNYGYTF. The CDR3 DNA reads as TGTGCCAGCAGCTTAGGGCAGGGATCTAACTATGGCTACACCTTC.

V gene TRBV4-1 combines with J gene TRBJ2-7; 15 bases are a match to TRBD2. The CDR3 covers 16 residues. CDR1 is MGHRA and CDR2 is YSYEKL in the germline V gene. Trimming cost V 2 bases and J 4 bases; bases outside gene matches: 3. CDR3 protein: CASSQFGLAGGYEQYF. The CDR3 DNA sequence: TGCGCCAGCAGCCAATTCGGACTAGCGGGGGGGTACGAGCAGTACTTC.

This clone was recorded only once. J is TRBJ1-6 and V is TRBV10-3, with 9 positions matching TRBD1. There are 16 residues in the CDR3. Trimming took 0 bases from V and 4 from J; bases not matched to a gene: 1. Germline-derived CDR1 and CDR2 are ENHRY and SYGVKD. CDR3 DNA sequence: TGTGCCATCAGTGAGTCGGACAGGGGTTATAATTCACCCCTCCACTTT. Protein product: CAISESDRGYNSPLHF.

In the case of this clone: The junction and the germline gene differ at one end; a read error may be behind it. The J gene is TRBJ2-3, the V gene TRBV7-2; TRBD2 matches 10 bases. Germline V gene lookup returns CDR1 SGHTA and CDR2 FQGNSA. The CDR3 totals 17 residues. The CDR3 DNA reads TGTGCCAGCAGCCTAGCGTCTAGCGGGGGATACACAGATACGCAGTATTTT. Protein sequence: CASSLASSGGYTDTQYF. Full variable domain (remainder filled in from reference TRBV7-2 and TRBJ2-3): GAGVSQSPSNKVTEKGKDVELRCDPISGHTALYWYRQSLGQGLEFLIYFQGNSAPDKSGLPSDRFSAERTGGSVSTLTIQRTQQEDSAVYLCASSLASSGGYTDTQYFGPGTRLTVL.

The J gene is TRBJ1-5, the V gene TRBV4-1; D gene ambiguous. The germline V gene encodes CDR1 MGHRA and CDR2 YSYEKL. The CDR3 contains 12 residues. The germline V and J ends were trimmed by 0 bases and 6 bases, with 3 bases remaining between them. The CDR3 spells CASSQDGQPQHF. The CDR3 DNA is TGCGCCAGCAGCCAAGACGGTCAGCCCCAGCATTTT.

The gene calls are TRBV19 and TRBJ2-1, with TRBD2 matching over 7 bases. Germline loops: CDR1 LNHDA, CDR2 SQIVND (reference sequence). The CDR3 loop spans 15 amino acids. The junction had 7 bases not matched to a gene; V was cut back by 3 bases and J by 5 bases. For the CDR3, the DNA is TGTGCCAGTAGTATTCTCCTAGCGGAAAACAATGAGCAGTTCTTC. It translates to CASSILLAENNEQFF.

The V and J genes are TRBV19 and TRBJ2-7; 8 bases agree with TRBD2. The V segment lost 2 bases and the J segment 0 bases; nucleotides outside the gene matches: 6. Germline lookup yields CDR1 LNHDA and CDR2 SQIVND (reference sequence). This CDR3 contains 16 residues. In DNA form, the CDR3 reads TGTGCCAGTAGTATATCCCAGCGGGAGTCCTCCTACGAGCAGTACTTC. Its protein product is CASSISQRESSYEQYF.

This rearrangement joins TRBV29-1 to TRBJ2-7; possible D gene TRBD1, 7 bases. The CDR3 has 12 amino acids. Germline V gene data show CDR1 as SQVTM and CDR2 as ANQGSEA. V was shortened by 3 bases and J by 4 bases, with 10 bases between the two germline ends. This chain's CDR3 is CSVETGRYEQYF. CDR3 nucleotide sequence: TGCAGCGTTGAGACAGGGAGGTACGAGCAGTACTTC.

The V gene is TRBV5-8, the J gene TRBJ2-3; 7 positions match TRBD2. CDR1 and CDR2 from the germline V gene are SGHTS and YDEGEE. The CDR3 length is 17 residues. Germline trimming cut 2 bases from V and 1 base from J; bases unmatched to any gene: 10. The CDR3 nucleotides read TGTGCCAGCAGCTTAGCGTGGGGGAGGGAAGGCACAGATACGCAGTATTTT. Amino acids: CASSLAWGREGTDTQYF.

This chain connects TRBV7-9 to TRBJ2-1; the D is unclear. V lost 6 bases and J 8 bases, leaving 17 bases between the germline ends. Germline CDR1 is SEHNR and CDR2 is FQNEAQ (reference sequence). The CDR3 covers 14 residues. The CDR3 loop is CASRPGQVFDEQFF. Here the CDR3 DNA reads TGTGCCAGCAGGCCAGGCCAGGTTTTTGATGAGCAGTTCTTC.

The chain combines TRBV27 with TRBJ2-3, with 9 bases lining up with TRBD2. Germline V lookup: CDR1 MNHEY, CDR2 SMNVEV (reference sequence). This CDR3 has 16 amino acids. Unmatched junction bases numbered 12, after V lost 7 bases and J lost 4 bases. The CDR3 coding sequence is TGTGCCAGCATTCGGACTAGCGATCACAGAGCAGATACGCAGTATTTT. This gives the protein CASIRTSDHRADTQYF.

The CDR3 bases are TGCAGCGGCTTATCGTTCGGCAATGAGCAGTTCTTC. Amino acids: CSGLSFGNEQFF. The chain recombines TRBV29-1 with TRBJ2-1; unclear D gene. Germline CDR1 reads SQVTM; CDR2 reads ANQGSEA. CDR3 length: 12 residues. V lost 7 bases and J lost 6, with 13 bases in between.

This clone has only one observation. This chain connects TRBV30 to TRBJ2-2; 12 nucleotides line up with TRBD1. The CDR3 loop spans 19 amino acids. Losses at the gene ends were 3 bases for V and 4 bases for J; bases not matched to a gene: 15. Germline V CDR1 and CDR2: GTSNPN, SVGIG (reference sequence). Here the CDR3 DNA reads TGTGCCTGGAGCCATCGGGACAGGGGGCGGCGTTTTGGCACCGGGGAGCTGTTTTTT. It translates to CAWSHRDRGRRFGTGELFF.

In this sample, this clone turned up once. CDR3 in amino acids: CASLKSGGSYEQYF. In DNA form, the CDR3 reads TGTGCCAGCTTAAAAAGCGGGGGCTCCTACGAGCAGTACTTC. The chain joins TRBV6-5 to TRBJ2-7; 8 bases are a match to TRBD2. The V and J ends lost 8 bases and 0 bases, in that order; junction bases with no gene match: 6. Germline V gives CDR1 MNHEY, CDR2 SVGAGI. The CDR3 runs to 14 residues.

The CDR3 sequence: CASSPTGGGEQYF. The DNA for the CDR3 is TGCGCCAGCAGCCCGACAGGGGGCGGCGAGCAGTACTTC. This sequence joins TRBV4-3 and TRBJ2-7; 10 nucleotides align to TRBD1. The CDR3 totals 13 residues. The V and J ends lost 4 bases and 6 bases, in that order; junction bases with no gene match: 3. The V gene's germline CDR1 is LGHNA and CDR2 YSLEER.

The chain has TRBV6-5 and TRBJ2-7; 7 nucleotides match TRBD1. CDR1 is MNHEY, CDR2 SVGAGI, per germline. V gave up 7 bases and J gave up 5 bases; unmatched junction bases: 11. The length of the CDR3 is 14 residues. CDR3 nucleotides: TGTGCCAGCAACGGACCGGGACAGTGGCACGAGCAGTACTTC. Translation gives CASNGPGQWHEQYF.